Described below is a single T cell receptor (beta chain) sequence and its context. One end of the junction is discordant with germline, which a read error may explain. The sample originates from a study of T cells in Graves' hyperthyroidism and ophthalmopathy. Researchers took RNA transcripts and amplified the TCR beta CDR3 regions from them. The TCR CDR3 was amplified in a first-round RT-PCR using the HTBI primer set. Using its own MiXCR run on the multiplex PCR reads, TCRdb lists one record per CDR3 protein. This table has over 500,000 distinct CDR3 sequences, roughly 17% appearing once. Sequencing was carried out using blood. The origin of this receptor is a woman aged 18-29 years with Graves' ophthalmopathy.

The chain's CDR3 is CASSFFPTQGSGTTIYF. The CDR3 coding sequence is TGTGCCAGCAGTTTCTTCCCCACACAGGGAAGTGGAACCACCATATATTTT. The rearrangement joins TRBV12-3 or TRBV12-4 to TRBJ1-3; maybe TRBD1 (6 bases). The CDR3 sequence is 17 residues long.